A selection of T cell receptor beta chains follows, all from one sample in a study of cytomegalovirus exposure and HLA in healthy donors. Data came from immunoSEQ multiplex PCR; TCRdb stores just in-frame clones and leaves some out. The sample includes about 190,000 clones, roughly three quarters seen only once; the top ten take roughly 1.6%. The sequenced sample was PBMCs. These receptors were obtained from a woman between 18 and 29 years old in good health and CMV-seronegative. Each CDR3 is given with its conserved first and last residue. D genes are given only for firm matches. The size field is filled for only some rows; it gives once, few, many or a size class.

j_gene | d_gene | len | v_gene | abundance | CDR3aa | CDR3nt
TRBJ2-2 | NA | 13 | TRBV6-5 | NA | CASSPRRGGELFF | TGTGCCAGCAGTCCACGACGAGGCGGGGAGCTGTTTTTT
TRBJ1-3 | NA | 14 | TRBV7-2 | NA | CASSLGVSGNTIYF | TGTGCCAGCAGCTTAGGCGTCTCTGGAAACACCATATATTTT
TRBJ2-5 | NA | 13 | TRBV4-2 | few | CASSQVTEETQYF | TGTGCCAGCAGCCAAGTAACGGAAGAGACCCAGTACTTC
TRBJ1-5 | NA | 14 | TRBV4-1 | NA | CASSQVQRNQPQHF | TGCGCCAGCAGCCAAGTACAGCGCAATCAGCCCCAGCATTTT
TRBJ2-3 | NA | 15 | TRBV5-1 | once | CASSLERASTDTQYF | TGCGCCAGCAGCTTGGAGCGGGCCAGCACAGATACGCAGTATTTT
TRBJ2-7 | NA | 13 | TRBV9 | NA | CASSEGGRDEQYF | TGTGCCAGCAGCGAAGGCGGCAGGGACGAGCAGTACTTC
TRBJ2-7 | TRBD1 | 14 | TRBV6-5 | NA | CASSRQGPGYEQYF | TGTGCCAGCAGTCGACAGGGCCCCGGGTACGAGCAGTACTTC
TRBJ1-1 | NA | 14 | TRBV19 | NA | CASSLATLNTEAFF | TGTGCCAGTAGTTTGGCGACTTTGAACACTGAAGCTTTCTTT
TRBJ1-6 | TRBD1 | 13 | TRBV6-5 | NA | CASRTGVGSPLHF | TGTGCCAGCAGGACAGGGGTAGGATCACCCCTCCACTTT
TRBJ2-5 | TRBD1 | 14 | TRBV7-9 | NA | CASRPDPGGETQYF | TGTGCCAGCAGACCCGACCCAGGGGGAGAGACCCAGTACTTC
TRBJ1-1 | NA | 14 | TRBV9 | NA | CASSVPGKDTEAFF | TGTGCCAGCAGCGTACCGGGGAAAGACACTGAAGCTTTCTTT
TRBJ1-2 | NA | 14 | TRBV7-8 | NA | CASSLAGREDGYTF | TGTGCCAGCAGCTTAGCCGGCAGGGAGGATGGCTACACCTTC
TRBJ2-7 | NA | 14 | TRBV5-4 | NA | CASSLDAAAYEQYF | TGTGCCAGCAGCTTGGATGCGGCTGCCTACGAGCAGTACTTC
TRBJ1-5 | NA | 14 | TRBV18 | NA | CASSPWSSNQPQHF | TGTGCCAGCTCACCATGGAGCAGCAATCAGCCCCAGCATTTT
TRBJ1-6 | NA | 14 | TRBV6-5 | NA | CAARRDKPNSPLHF | TGTGCCGCGCGACGGGACAAACCTAATTCACCCCTCCACTTT
TRBJ1-5 | TRBD1 | 14 | TRBV19 | NA | CASNGQGVNQPQHF | TGTGCCAGTAACGGACAGGGGGTCAATCAGCCCCAGCATTTT
TRBJ2-7 | TRBD2 | 15 | TRBV5-1 | NA | CASGPSAGVAYEQYF | TGCGCCAGCGGCCCCAGCGCGGGGGTCGCCTACGAGCAGTACTTC
TRBJ2-3 | NA | 13 | TRBV5-1 | NA | CASSLALRDTQYF | TGCGCCAGCAGCCTCGCTCTTCGGGATACGCAGTATTTT
TRBJ2-5 | NA | 15 | TRBV5-1 | NA | CASSLSGAYQETQYF | TGCGCCAGCAGCTTGAGTGGGGCCTACCAAGAGACCCAGTACTTC
TRBJ2-1 | NA | 14 | TRBV18 | NA | CASSPRRGNNEQFF | TGTGCCAGCTCACCACGTCGCGGGAACAATGAGCAGTTCTTC
TRBJ2-3 | TRBD2 | 18 | TRBV27 | NA | CASSPPLTSAPTEDTQYF | TGTGCCAGCAGTCCGCCCCTCACTAGCGCGCCGACCGAAGATACGCAGTATTTT
TRBJ2-1 | NA | 12 | TRBV5-1 | once | CASSLAGNEQFF | TGCGCCAGCAGCTTGGCCGGCAATGAGCAGTTCTTC
TRBJ2-2 | TRBD1 | 17 | TRBV9 | few | CASSVGLQGAFTGELFF | TGTGCCAGCAGCGTAGGTCTACAGGGGGCGTTCACCGGGGAGCTGTTTTTT
TRBJ1-2 | TRBD1 | 16 | TRBV28 | NA | CASSVTGTGGRYGYTF | TGTGCCAGCAGCGTTACCGGGACAGGGGGCCGGTATGGCTACACCTTC